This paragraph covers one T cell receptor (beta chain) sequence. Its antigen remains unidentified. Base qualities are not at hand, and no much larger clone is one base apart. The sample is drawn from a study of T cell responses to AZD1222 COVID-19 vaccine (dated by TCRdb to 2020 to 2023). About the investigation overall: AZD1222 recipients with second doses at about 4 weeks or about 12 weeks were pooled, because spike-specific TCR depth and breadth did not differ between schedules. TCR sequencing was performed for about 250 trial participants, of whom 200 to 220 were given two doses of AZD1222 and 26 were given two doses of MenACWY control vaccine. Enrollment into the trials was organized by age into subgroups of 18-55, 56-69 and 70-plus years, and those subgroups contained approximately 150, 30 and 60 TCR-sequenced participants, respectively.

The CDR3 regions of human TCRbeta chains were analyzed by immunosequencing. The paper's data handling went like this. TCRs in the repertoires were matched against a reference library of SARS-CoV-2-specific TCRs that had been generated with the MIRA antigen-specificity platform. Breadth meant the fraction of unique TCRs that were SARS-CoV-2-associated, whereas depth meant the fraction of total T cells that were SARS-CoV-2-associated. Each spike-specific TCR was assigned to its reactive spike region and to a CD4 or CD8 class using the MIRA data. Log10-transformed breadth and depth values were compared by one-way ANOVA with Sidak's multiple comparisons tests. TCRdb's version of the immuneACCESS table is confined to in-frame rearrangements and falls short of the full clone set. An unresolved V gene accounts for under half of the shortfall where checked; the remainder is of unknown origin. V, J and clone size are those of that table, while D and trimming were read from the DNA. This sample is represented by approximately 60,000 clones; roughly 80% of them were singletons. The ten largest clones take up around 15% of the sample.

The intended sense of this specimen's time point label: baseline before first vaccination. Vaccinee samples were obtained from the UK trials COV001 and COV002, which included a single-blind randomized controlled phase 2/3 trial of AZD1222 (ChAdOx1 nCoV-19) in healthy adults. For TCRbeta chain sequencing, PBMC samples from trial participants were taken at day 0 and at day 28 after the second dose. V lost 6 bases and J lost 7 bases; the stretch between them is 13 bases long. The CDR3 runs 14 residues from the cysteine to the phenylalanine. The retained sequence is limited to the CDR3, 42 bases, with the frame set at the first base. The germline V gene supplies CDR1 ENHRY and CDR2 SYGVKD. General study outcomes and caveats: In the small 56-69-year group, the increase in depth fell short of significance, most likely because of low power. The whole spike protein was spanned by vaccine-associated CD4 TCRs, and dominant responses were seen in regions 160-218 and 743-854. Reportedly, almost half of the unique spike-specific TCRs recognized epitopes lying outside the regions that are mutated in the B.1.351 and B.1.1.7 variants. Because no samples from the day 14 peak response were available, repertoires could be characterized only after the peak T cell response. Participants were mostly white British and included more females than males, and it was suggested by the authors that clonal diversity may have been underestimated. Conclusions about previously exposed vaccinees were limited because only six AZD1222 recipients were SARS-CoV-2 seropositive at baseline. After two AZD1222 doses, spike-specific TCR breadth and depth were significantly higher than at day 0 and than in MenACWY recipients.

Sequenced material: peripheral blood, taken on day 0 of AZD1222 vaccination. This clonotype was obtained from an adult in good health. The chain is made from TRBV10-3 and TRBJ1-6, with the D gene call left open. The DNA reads TGTGCCATCAGCGACTCTTCGCGGAATTCACCCCTCCACTTT. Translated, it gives CAISDSSRNSPLHF.